Presented here are 21 T cell receptor beta chains from one specimen sequenced in a study of T cells in Graves' hyperthyroidism and ophthalmopathy. TCR beta CDR3 regions were amplified from RNA transcripts. Carried out on the TCR CDR3, a first-round RT-PCR used the HTBI primer set. TCRdb processed the multiplex PCR reads anew with MiXCR; each CDR3 protein has one entry. The sample shows under 700,000 distinct CDR3 sequences, around 46% of them seen only once. The material sequenced was peripheral blood or thyroid tissue (not recorded which). These receptors came from a woman younger than 35 with Graves' hyperthyroidism.

This clonotype was seen many times. The chain uses TRBV25-1 and TRBJ1-6, with 7 bases that match TRBD1. The V segment lost 8 bases and the J segment 10 bases; nucleotides outside the gene matches: 14. Germline values: CDR1 MGHDK, CDR2 SYGVNS. This CDR3 has 15 residues. CDR3 region: CASAPGQVGVSPLHF. CDR3 bases: TGTGCCAGCGCCCCTGGACAGGTCGGAGTATCACCCCTCCACTTT.

As regards this clonotype: This may be a read error, as it is one base from a much larger clone. V and J are TRBV19 and TRBJ1-3; D unresolved. V lost 8 bases to trimming and J lost 4 bases, with 15 bases between them. Germline V gene data show CDR1 as LNHDA and CDR2 as SQIVND (reference sequence). This CDR3 is 14 amino acids long. The CDR3 nucleotides read TGTGCCAGTGGTCCGAGTCCGGCGGGAAACACCATATATTTT. Amino acids: CASGPSPAGNTIYF.

CDR3 residues: CASVDVGDYGYTF. Written as DNA, the CDR3 is TGTGCCAGCGTTGATGTGGGTGACTATGGCTACACCTTC. The chain combines TRBV25-1 with TRBJ1-2, with D uncertain. Trimming shortened V by 8 bases and J by 3 bases, and 13 bases separated the two germline ends. The CDR3 extends over 13 amino acids. CDR1 MGHDK and CDR2 SYGVNS come from the germline V gene.

This clonotype has a count of ten or more. V and J are TRBV6-6 and TRBJ2-7; the D call may be TRBD1 or TRBD2 (5 bases each). The germline gives CDR1 MNHNY, CDR2 SVGAGI (reference sequence). Deletions cut 2 bases from V and 3 bases from J, with 8 bases between. There are 13 residues in the CDR3. The DNA for the CDR3 is TGTGCCAGCAGTTACGGGGGTCGCTACGAGCAGTACTTC. Translation: CASSYGGRYEQYF.

The V call is TRBV15, the J call TRBJ1-5; D call uncertain. The CDR3 runs to 16 residues. V was trimmed by 0 bases and J by 6 bases, leaving 15 bases between them. The V gene's germline CDR1 is LNHNV and CDR2 YYDKDF (reference sequence). The CDR3 loop reads CATSRDQDGQVQPQHF. The CDR3, as DNA: TGTGCCACCAGCAGAGATCAGGACGGTCAGGTTCAGCCCCAGCATTTT.

The CDR3 region has the DNA TGTGCCAGCCTCAGGGCCGGCGGCCTCTACGAGCAGTACTTC. Its protein is CASLRAGGLYEQYF. The J gene is TRBJ2-7, the V gene TRBV7-9; tentative D call: TRBD1 (5 bases). Looked up from germline, CDR1 is SEHNR and CDR2 is FQNEAQ (reference sequence). The CDR3 runs 14 residues. V was shortened by 8 bases and J by 3 bases, with 17 bases between the two germline ends. The whole variable domain, remainder taken from reference TRBV7-9 and TRBJ2-7, is DTGVSQNPRHKITKRGQNVTFRCDPISEHNRLYWYRQTLGQGPEFLTYFQNEAQLEKSRLLSDRFSAERPKGSFSTLEIQRTEQGDSAMYLCASLRAGGLYEQYFGPGTRLTVT.

V is TRBV20-1 and J is TRBJ2-2; D unclear. In germline, CDR1 is DFQATT, CDR2 SNEGSKA (reference sequence). Trimming cost V 0 bases and J 5 bases, with 10 bases left between them. The CDR3 is made up of 14 amino acids. Written as DNA, the CDR3 is TGCAGTGCTAGAGATCCTCCGGCTACCGGGGAGCTGTTTTTT. Amino acid sequence: CSARDPPATGELFF.

The chain couples TRBV25-1 to TRBJ2-5; 11 positions agree with TRBD1. Trimming cost V 4 bases and J 5 bases; bases outside gene matches: 6. Germline V lookup: CDR1 MGHDK, CDR2 SYGVNS. This CDR3 has 15 amino acids. This chain's CDR3 is CASSAVGTGGETQYF. For the CDR3, the DNA is TGTGCCAGCAGTGCCGTCGGGACAGGGGGGGAGACCCAGTACTTC.

The J gene is TRBJ1-6, the V gene TRBV2; D is ambiguous. In germline, CDR1 is SNHLY, CDR2 FYNNEI. V was shortened by 5 bases and J by 4 bases, with 15 bases between the two germline ends. The CDR3 runs 16 residues. As DNA, the CDR3 is TGTGCCAGCAGTTTCAGTGAGAGTGGATATAATTCACCCCTCCACTTT. Translated: CASSFSESGYNSPLHF.

This clonotype is a singleton in its sample. V usage is TRBV24-1 and J usage is TRBJ2-5, with D perhaps TRBD1 (5 bases). CDR1 is KGHDR and CDR2 is SFDVKD in the germline V gene. This CDR3 contains 14 residues. V was pared by 4 bases and J by 2 bases, with 10 bases between. The CDR3 loop is CATSEGLRQETQYF. The DNA for the CDR3 is TGTGCCACCAGTGAGGGGCTGAGGCAAGAGACCCAGTACTTC.

The chain joins TRBV29-1 to TRBJ1-1; the D is unclear. Per germline, CDR1 SQVTM and CDR2 ANQGSEA. Trimming pared 7 bases from V and 0 bases from J, leaving 6 bases between. The CDR3 is 11 amino acids. The CDR3: CSAKLNTEAFF. In DNA form, the CDR3 reads TGCAGCGCCAAGTTGAACACTGAAGCTTTCTTT.

The chain employs TRBV7-2 and TRBJ2-7, with 8 positions matching TRBD1. The germline V gene has CDR1 SGHTA and CDR2 FQGNSA. The CDR3 is made up of 14 amino acids. V dropped 5 bases and J dropped 2; count of bases not matched to a gene: 5. The CDR3 DNA reads as TGTGCCAGCAGCCACGAACAGGGGGCCTACGAGCAGTACTTC. It yields the protein CASSHEQGAYEQYF.

The chain uses TRBV10-3 and TRBJ2-3, with a tentative D call TRBD1 (5 bases). V gave up 7 bases and J gave up 3 bases, with 5 bases separating them. The germline gives CDR1 ENHRY, CDR2 SYGVKD. The CDR3 contains 11 residues. This CDR3 is CAIKGTDTQYF. In nucleotides, the CDR3 is TGTGCCATCAAGGGGACAGATACGCAGTATTTT.

This clonotype showed up many times. The rearrangement uses TRBV20-1 and TRBJ2-5; D not resolved. The germline CDR1 and CDR2 sequences are DFQATT and SNEGSKA (reference sequence). The CDR3 is 11 amino acids. The germline V and J ends were trimmed by 6 bases and 4 bases, with 9 bases remaining between them. The CDR3 coding sequence is TGCAGTGCCTCGGACGGAGAGACCCAGTACTTC. Translating it yields CSASDGETQYF.

This clonotype was observed many times. This chain joins TRBV10-3 and TRBJ2-7; 8 bases line up with TRBD1. The CDR3 is 12 residues long. The germline V gene encodes CDR1 ENHRY and CDR2 SYGVKD. V dropped 7 bases and J dropped 5; count of bases not matched to a gene: 4. CDR3 in DNA: TGTGCCATCACCCAGGGGGCTGACGAGCAGTACTTC. Protein product: CAITQGADEQYF.

V usage is TRBV27 and J usage is TRBJ1-4; D may be TRBD1 (6 bases). This CDR3 has 18 amino acids. V was cut by 4 bases and J by 0 bases, with 18 bases left in between. Germline V lookup: CDR1 MNHEY, CDR2 SMNVEV (reference sequence). The CDR3 coding sequence is TGTGCCAGCAGTTCCATCGAACAGGGCCCGGCAACTAATGAAAAACTGTTTTTT. It is translated as CASSSIEQGPATNEKLFF.

The CDR3 DNA is TGCAGTGCTTTTCCTACGGGGCACGCTGAAGCTTTCTTT. The encoded protein is CSAFPTGHAEAFF. This chain links TRBV20-1 with TRBJ1-1; maybe TRBD1 (5 bases). This CDR3 spans 13 amino acids. Trimming removed 5 bases at V and 6 bases at J, with 16 bases between. CDR1 is DFQATT and CDR2 is SNEGSKA in the germline V gene (reference sequence).

The chain recombines TRBV7-2 with TRBJ2-5; tentatively, D is TRBD1 or TRBD2 (5 bases each). Trimming left V 3 bases short and J 9 bases short, with 17 bases between. Germline CDR1 is SGHTA and CDR2 is FQGNSA. CDR3 length: 14 amino acids. The CDR3 nucleotides are TGTGCCAGCAGCTTGGACCAAGGGGCGGAGGCCCAGTACTTC. Residues: CASSLDQGAEAQYF.

The chain has TRBV7-9 and TRBJ1-1; TRBD1 matches 8 bases. The V segment lost 10 bases and the J segment 4 bases; nucleotides outside the gene matches: 8. Germline CDR1 reads SEHNR; CDR2 reads FQNEAQ (reference sequence). The CDR3 is 13 residues long. The CDR3 nucleotides are TGTGCCACCCGGACAGGGCCTTTCACTGAAGCTTTCTTT. Amino acid sequence: CATRTGPFTEAFF.

The chain has TRBV29-1 and TRBJ1-1; D might be TRBD1 (5 bases). The CDR3 contains 12 residues. Germline V lookup: CDR1 SQVTM, CDR2 ANQGSEA. Between the trimmed V and J ends, which lost 8 bases and 10 bases, there was a span of 20 bases. CDR3 sequence reads: CSLERGPSPAFF. The CDR3 coding sequence is TGCAGCTTAGAAAGGGGACCTAGTCCAGCTTTCTTT.

The rearrangement links TRBV25-1 to TRBJ1-6, with unresolved D. Per the germline V gene, CDR1 is MGHDK and CDR2 is SYGVNS. Trimming cost V 5 bases and J 11 bases, with 19 bases left between them. The CDR3 has 15 residues. CDR3 loop: CASSLSAQNDTPLHF. CDR3 nucleotide sequence: TGTGCCAGCAGTTTATCGGCGCAGAATGATACACCCCTCCACTTT.